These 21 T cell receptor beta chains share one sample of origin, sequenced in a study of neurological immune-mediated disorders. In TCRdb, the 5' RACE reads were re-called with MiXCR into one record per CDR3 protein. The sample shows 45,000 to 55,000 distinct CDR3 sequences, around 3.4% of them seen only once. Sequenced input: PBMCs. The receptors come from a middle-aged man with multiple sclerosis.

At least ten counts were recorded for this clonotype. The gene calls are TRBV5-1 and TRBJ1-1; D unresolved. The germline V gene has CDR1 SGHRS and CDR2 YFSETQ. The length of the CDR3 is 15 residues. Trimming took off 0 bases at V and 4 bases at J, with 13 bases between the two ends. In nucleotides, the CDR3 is TGCGCCAGCAGCTTGGGAGGCTCAAGTAGCACTGAAGCTTTCTTT. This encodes CASSLGGSSSTEAFF.

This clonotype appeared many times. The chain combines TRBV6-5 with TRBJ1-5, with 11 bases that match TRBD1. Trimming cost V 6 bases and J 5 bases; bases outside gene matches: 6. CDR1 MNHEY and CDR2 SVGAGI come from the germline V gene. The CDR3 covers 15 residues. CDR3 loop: CASRGTGGFHQPQHF. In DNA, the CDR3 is TGTGCCAGCAGGGGGACAGGGGGTTTTCATCAGCCCCAGCATTTT.

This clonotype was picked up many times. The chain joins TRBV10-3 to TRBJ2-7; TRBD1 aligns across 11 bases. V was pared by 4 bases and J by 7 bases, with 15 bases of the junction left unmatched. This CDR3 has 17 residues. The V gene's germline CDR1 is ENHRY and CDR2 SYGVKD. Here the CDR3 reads CAISGTGGAPLNTEQYF. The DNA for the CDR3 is TGTGCCATCAGTGGGACAGGGGGCGCGCCCCTAAATACGGAGCAGTACTTC.

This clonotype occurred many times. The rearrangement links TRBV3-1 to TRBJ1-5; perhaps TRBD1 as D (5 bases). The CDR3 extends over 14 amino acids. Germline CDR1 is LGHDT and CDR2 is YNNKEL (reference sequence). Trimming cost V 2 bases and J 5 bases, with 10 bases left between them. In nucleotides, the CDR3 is TGTGCCAGCAGCCAAACGGGGGGAGATCAGCCCCAGCATTTT. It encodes CASSQTGGDQPQHF.

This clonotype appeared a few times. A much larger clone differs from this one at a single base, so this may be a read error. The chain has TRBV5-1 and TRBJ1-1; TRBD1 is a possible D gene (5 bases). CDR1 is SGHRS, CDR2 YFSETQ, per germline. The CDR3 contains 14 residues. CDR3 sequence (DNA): TGCGACAGCAGCTTGTTAGGGGAAAGGGGTGAAGCTTTCTTT. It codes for CDSSLLGERGEAFF. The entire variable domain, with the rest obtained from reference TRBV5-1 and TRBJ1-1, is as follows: KAGVTQTPRYLIKTRGQQVTLSCSPISGHRSVSWYQQTPGQGLQFLFEYFSETQRNKGNFPGRFSGRQFSNSRSEMNVSTLELGDSALYLCDSSLLGERGEAFFGQGTRLTVV.

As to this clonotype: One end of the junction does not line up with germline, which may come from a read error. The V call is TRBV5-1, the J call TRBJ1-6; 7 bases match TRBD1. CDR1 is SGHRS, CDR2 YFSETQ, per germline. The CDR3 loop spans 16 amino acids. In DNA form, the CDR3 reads TGCGCCAGCAGCTTGGATTTGACAGGGAACGGTTCACCCCTCAACTTT. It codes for CASSLDLTGNGSPLNF.

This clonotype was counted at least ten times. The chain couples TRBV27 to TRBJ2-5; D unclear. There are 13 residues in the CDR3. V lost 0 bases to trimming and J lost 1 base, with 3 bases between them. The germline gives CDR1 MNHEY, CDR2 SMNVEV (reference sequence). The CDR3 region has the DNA TGTGCCAGCAGTTTATCGTCCCAAGAGACCCAGTACTTC. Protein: CASSLSSQETQYF.

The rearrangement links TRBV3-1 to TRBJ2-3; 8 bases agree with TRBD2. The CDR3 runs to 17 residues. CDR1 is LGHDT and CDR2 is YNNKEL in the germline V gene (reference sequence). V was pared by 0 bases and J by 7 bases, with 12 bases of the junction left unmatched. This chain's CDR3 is CASSQDFSGATLNTQYF. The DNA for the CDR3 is TGTGCCAGCAGCCAAGATTTTAGCGGGGCCACCTTAAATACGCAGTATTTT.

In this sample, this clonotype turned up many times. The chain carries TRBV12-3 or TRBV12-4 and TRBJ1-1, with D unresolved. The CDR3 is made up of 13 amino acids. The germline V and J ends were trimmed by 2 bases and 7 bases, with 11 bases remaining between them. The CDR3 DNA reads TGTGCCAGCAGTTTAAGCCTAGATCTTGAAGCTTTCTTT. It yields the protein CASSLSLDLEAFF.

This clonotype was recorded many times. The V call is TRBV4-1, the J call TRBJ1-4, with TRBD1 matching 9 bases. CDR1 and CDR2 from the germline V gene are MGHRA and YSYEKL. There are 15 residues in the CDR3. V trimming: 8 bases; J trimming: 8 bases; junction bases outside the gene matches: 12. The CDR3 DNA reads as TGCGCCAGCTGTACCATAACAGGGGGCCGAGAAAAACTGTTTTTT. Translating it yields CASCTITGGREKLFF.

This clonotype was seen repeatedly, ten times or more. The CDR3 spells CASSLAREDTQYF. The CDR3 nucleotides read TGTGCCAGCAGCTTAGCCAGGGAAGATACGCAGTATTTT. The chain links TRBV7-8 to TRBJ2-3; D is perhaps TRBD1 (5 bases). Trimming removed 0 bases at V and 5 bases at J, with 6 bases between. Germline loops: CDR1 SGHVS, CDR2 FQNEAQ. This CDR3 is built from 13 residues. Looking up the rest from reference TRBV7-8 and TRBJ2-3 gives the full variable domain: GAGVSQSPRYKVAKRGQDVALRCDPISGHVSLFWYQQALGQGPEFLTYFQNEAQLDKSGLPSDRFFAERPEGSVSTLKIQRTQQEDSAVYLCASSLAREDTQYFGPGTRLTVL.

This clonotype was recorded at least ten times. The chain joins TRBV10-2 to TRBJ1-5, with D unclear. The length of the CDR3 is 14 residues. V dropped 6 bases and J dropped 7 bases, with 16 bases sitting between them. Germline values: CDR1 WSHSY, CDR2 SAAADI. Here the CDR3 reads CASRDHGTPQPQHF. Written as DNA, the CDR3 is TGCGCCAGCAGAGACCATGGCACCCCCCAGCCCCAGCATTTT.

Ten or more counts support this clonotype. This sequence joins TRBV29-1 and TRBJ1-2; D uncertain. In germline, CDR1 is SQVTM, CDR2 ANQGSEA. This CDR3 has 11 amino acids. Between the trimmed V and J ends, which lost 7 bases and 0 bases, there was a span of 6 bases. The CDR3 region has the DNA TGCAGCGAGGCAGCTAACTATGGCTACACCTTC. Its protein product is CSEAANYGYTF.

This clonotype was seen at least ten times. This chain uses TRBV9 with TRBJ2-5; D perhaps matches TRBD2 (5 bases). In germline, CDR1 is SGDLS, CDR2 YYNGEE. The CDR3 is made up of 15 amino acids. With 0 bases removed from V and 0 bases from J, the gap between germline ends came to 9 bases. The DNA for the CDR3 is TGTGCCAGCAGCGTAGGGAACGGGAACCAAGAGACCCAGTACTTC. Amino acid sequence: CASSVGNGNQETQYF.

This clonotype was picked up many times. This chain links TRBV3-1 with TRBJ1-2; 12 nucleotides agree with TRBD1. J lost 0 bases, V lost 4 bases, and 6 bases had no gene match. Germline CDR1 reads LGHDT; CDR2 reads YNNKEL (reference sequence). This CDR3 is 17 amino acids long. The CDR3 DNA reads TGTGCCAGCAGCCTGTCCGGGACAGGGGGCTCTAACTATGGCTACACCTTC. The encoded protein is CASSLSGTGGSNYGYTF.

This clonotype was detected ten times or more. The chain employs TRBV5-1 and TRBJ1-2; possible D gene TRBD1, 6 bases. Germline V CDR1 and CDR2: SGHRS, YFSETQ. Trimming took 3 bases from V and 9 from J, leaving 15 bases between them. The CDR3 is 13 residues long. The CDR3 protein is CASSSGQSDSYTF. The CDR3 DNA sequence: TGCGCCAGCAGCTCGGGACAAAGCGATAGCTACACCTTC.

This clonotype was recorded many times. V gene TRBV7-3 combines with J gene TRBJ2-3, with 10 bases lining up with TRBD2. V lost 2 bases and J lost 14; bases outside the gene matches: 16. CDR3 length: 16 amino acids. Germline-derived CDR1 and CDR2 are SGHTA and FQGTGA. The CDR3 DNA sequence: TGTGCCAGCAGCTTAGATCCTTCGGCTAGCGGGGGCCCCCGGTATTTT. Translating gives CASSLDPSASGGPRYF.

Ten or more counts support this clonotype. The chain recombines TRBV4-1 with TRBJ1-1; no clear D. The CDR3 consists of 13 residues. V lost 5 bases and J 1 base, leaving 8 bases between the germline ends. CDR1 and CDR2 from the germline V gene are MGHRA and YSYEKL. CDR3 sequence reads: CASSALGNTEAFF. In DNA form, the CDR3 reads TGCGCCAGCAGCGCATTAGGGAACACTGAAGCTTTCTTT.

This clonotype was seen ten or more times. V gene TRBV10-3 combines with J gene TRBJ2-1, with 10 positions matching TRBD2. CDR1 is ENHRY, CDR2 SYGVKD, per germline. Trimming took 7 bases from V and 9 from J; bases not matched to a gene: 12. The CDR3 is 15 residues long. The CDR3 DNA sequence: TGTGCCATCAATCCTCTAGCGGGGGCCGGGGGTGAGCAGTTCTTC. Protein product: CAINPLAGAGGEQFF.

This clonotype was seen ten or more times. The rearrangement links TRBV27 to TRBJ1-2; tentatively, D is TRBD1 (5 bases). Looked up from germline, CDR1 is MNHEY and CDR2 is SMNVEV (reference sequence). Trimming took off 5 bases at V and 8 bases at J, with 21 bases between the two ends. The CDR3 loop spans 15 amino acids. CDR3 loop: CASSPRAGWVSGYTF. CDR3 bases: TGTGCCAGCAGTCCTCGGGCAGGGTGGGTAAGCGGCTACACCTTC.

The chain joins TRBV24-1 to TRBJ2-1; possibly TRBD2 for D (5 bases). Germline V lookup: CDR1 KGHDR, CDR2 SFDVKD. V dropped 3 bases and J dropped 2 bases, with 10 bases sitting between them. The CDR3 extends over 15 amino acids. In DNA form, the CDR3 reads TGTGCCACCAGTGATGCCCGGGGAACCTACAATGAGCAGTTCTTC. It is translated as CATSDARGTYNEQFF.